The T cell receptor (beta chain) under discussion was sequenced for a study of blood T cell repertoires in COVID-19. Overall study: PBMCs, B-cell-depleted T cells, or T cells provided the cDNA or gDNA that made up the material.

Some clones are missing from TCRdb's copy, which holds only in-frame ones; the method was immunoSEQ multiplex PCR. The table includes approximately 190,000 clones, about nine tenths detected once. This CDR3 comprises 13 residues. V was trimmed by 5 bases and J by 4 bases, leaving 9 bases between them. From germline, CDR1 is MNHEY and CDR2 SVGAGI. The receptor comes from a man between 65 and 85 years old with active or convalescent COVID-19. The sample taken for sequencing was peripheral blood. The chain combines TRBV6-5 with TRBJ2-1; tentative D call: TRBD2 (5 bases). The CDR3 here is CASSQRQYNEQFF. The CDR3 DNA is TGTGCCAGCAGTCAGCGGCAATACAATGAGCAGTTCTTC.